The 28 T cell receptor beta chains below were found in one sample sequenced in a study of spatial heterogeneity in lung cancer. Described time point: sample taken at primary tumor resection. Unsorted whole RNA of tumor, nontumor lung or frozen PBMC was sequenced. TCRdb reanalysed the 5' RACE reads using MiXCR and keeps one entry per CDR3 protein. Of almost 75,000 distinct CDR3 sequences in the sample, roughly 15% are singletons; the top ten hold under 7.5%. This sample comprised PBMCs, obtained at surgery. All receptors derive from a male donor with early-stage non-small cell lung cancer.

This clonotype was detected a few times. In DNA form, the CDR3 reads TGCGCCAGCAGCTTCCGGACAGGATCGAACACCGGGGAGCTGTTTTTT. Translated, it gives CASSFRTGSNTGELFF. The rearrangement uses TRBV5-1 and TRBJ2-2; 7 bases map to TRBD1. From germline, CDR1 is SGHRS and CDR2 YFSETQ. This CDR3 region has 16 residues. With V trimmed by 2 bases and J by 0 bases, 4 bases remained unmatched.

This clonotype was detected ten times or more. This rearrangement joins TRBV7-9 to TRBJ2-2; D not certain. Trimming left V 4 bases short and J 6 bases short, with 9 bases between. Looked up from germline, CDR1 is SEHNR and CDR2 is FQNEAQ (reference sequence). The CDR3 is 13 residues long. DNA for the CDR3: TGTGCCAGCAGCTACAGTCGTCCCGGGGAGCTGTTTTTT. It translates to CASSYSRPGELFF.

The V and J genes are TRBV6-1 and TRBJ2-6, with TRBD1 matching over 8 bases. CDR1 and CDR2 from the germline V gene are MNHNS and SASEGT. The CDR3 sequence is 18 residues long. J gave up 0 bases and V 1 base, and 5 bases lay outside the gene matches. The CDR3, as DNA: TGTGCCAGCAGTGAAGTTGGACAGGGACTCTCTGGGGCCAACGTCCTGACTTTC. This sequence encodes CASSEVGQGLSGANVLTF.

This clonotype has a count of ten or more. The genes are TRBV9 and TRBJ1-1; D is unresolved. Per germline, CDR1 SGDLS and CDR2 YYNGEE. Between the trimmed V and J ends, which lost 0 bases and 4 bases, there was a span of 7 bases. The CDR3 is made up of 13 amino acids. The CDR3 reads CASSVGRGTEAFF. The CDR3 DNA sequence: TGTGCCAGCAGCGTAGGGCGCGGCACTGAAGCTTTCTTT.

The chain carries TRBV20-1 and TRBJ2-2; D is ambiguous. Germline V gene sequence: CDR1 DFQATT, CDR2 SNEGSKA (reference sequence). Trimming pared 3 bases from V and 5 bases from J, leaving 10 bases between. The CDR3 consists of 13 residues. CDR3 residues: CSARSALTGELFF. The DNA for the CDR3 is TGCAGTGCTAGGAGCGCATTGACCGGGGAGCTGTTTTTT.

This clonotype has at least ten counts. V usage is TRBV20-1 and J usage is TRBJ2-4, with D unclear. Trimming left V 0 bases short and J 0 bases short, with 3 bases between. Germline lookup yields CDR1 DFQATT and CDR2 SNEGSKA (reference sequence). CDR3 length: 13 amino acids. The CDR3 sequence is CSAREVAKNIQYF. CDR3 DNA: TGCAGTGCTAGAGAAGTAGCCAAAAACATTCAGTACTTC.

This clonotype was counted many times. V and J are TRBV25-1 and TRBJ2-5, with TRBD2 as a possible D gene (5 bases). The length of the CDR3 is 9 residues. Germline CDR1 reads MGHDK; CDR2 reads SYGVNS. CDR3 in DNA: TGTGCTGCGGGAGAGACCCAGTACTTC. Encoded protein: CAAGETQYF.

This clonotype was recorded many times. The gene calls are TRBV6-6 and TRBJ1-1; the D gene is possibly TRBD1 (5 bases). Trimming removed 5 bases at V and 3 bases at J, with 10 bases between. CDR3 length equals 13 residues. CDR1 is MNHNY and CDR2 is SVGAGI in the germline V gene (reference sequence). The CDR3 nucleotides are TGTGCCAGCAGTGAGGGACGGTACACTGAAGCTTTCTTT. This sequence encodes CASSEGRYTEAFF.

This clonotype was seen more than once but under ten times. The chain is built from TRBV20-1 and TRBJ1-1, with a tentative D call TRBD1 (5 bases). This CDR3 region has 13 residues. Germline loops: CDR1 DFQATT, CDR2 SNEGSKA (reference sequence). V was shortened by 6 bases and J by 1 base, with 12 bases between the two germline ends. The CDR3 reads CSALRQPNTEAFF. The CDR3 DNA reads TGCAGTGCCCTCCGACAGCCGAACACTGAAGCTTTCTTT.

CDR3 sequence (DNA): TGTGCCAGCAGCCCCCAAACCGAGCAGTTCTTC. Its protein is CASSPQTEQFF. V usage is TRBV7-9 and J usage is TRBJ2-1, with D uncertain. The CDR3 loop spans 11 amino acids. Germline V gene lookup returns CDR1 SEHNR and CDR2 FQNEAQ (reference sequence). V lost 5 bases and J 10 bases, leaving 9 bases between the germline ends. Full variable domain (missing parts from reference TRBV7-9 and TRBJ2-1): DTGVSQNPRHKITKRGQNVTFRCDPISEHNRLYWYRQTLGQGPEFLTYFQNEAQLEKSRLLSDRFSAERPKGSFSTLEIQRTEQGDSAMYLCASSPQTEQFFGPGTRLTVL.

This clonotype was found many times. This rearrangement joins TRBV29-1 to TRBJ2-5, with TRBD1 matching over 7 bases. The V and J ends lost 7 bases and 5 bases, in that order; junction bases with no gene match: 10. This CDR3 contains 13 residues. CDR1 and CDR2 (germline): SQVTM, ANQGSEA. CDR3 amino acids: CSALVTGAETQYF. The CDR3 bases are TGCAGCGCCCTCGTTACAGGGGCGGAGACCCAGTACTTC.

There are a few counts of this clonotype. In nucleotides, the CDR3 is TGTGCCATCAGTGAAGATCAGCGGTCCTTTAACAATGAGCAGTTCTTC. Protein sequence: CAISEDQRSFNNEQFF. V is TRBV10-3 and J is TRBJ2-1; a possible D gene is TRBD2 (5 bases). The CDR3 consists of 16 residues. CDR1 ENHRY and CDR2 SYGVKD come from the germline V gene. The V end lost 3 bases, the J end lost 5 bases, and 17 bases lay between the germline ends.

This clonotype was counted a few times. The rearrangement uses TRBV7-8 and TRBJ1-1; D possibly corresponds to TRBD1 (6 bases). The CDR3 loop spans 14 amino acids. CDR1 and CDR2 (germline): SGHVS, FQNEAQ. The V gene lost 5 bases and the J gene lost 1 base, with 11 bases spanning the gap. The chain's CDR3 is CASSPSRGNTEAFF. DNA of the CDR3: TGTGCCAGCAGCCCGTCCAGGGGGAACACTGAAGCTTTCTTT.

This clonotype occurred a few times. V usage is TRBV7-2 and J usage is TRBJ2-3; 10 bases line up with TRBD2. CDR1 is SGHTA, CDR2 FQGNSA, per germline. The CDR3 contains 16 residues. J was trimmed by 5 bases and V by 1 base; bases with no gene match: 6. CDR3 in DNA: TGTGCCAGCAGCTTAGGGACTAGCGGCGCGGGAGATACGCAGTATTTT. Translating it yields CASSLGTSGAGDTQYF. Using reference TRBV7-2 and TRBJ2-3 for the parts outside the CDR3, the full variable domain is GAGVSQSPSNKVTEKGKDVELRCDPISGHTALYWYRQSLGQGLEFLIYFQGNSAPDKSGLPSDRFSAERTGGSVSTLTIQRTQQEDSAVYLCASSLGTSGAGDTQYFGPGTRLTVL.

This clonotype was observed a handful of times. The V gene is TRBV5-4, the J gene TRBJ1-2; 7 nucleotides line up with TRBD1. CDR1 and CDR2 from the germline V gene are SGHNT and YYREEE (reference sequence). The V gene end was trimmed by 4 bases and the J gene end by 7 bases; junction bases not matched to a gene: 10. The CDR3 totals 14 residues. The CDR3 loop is CASSGTAAWGGYTF. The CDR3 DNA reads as TGTGCCAGCAGCGGGACAGCCGCGTGGGGTGGCTACACCTTC. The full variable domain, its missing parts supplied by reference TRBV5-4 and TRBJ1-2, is ETGVTQSPTHLIKTRGQQVTLRCSSQSGHNTVSWYQQALGQGPQFIFQYYREEENGRGNFPPRFSGLQFPNYSSELNVNALELDDSALYLCASSGTAAWGGYTFGSGTRLTVV.

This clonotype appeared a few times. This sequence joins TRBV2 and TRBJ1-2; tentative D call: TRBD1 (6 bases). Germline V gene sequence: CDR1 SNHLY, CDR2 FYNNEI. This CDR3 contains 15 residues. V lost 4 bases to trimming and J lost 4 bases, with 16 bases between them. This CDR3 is CASSVGQGNVYGYTF. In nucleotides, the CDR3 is TGTGCCAGCAGTGTGGGGCAGGGGAACGTCTATGGCTACACCTTC.

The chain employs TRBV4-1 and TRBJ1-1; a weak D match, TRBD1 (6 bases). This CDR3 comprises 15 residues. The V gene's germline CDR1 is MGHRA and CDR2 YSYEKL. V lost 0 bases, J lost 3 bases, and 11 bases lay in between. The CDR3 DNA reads TGCGCCAGCAGCCAAGAGGCAGGGGAGGACACTGAAGCTTTCTTT. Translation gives CASSQEAGEDTEAFF.

The CDR3 reads CASSEGEISYEQYF. CDR3 nucleotides: TGCGCCAGCAGTGAGGGCGAGATCTCCTACGAGCAGTACTTC. The chain has TRBV5-1 and TRBJ2-7; TRBD2 is a possible D gene (5 bases). CDR1 and CDR2 (germline): SGHRS, YFSETQ. There are 14 residues in the CDR3. Trimming took 5 bases from V and 0 from J, leaving 12 bases between them.

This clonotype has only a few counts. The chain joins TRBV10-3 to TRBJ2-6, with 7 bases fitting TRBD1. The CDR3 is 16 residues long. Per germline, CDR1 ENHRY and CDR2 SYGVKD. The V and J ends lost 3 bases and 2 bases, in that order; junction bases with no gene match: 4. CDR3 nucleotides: TGTGCCATCAGTGATGTAGGGGGCCCTGGGGCCAACGTCCTGACTTTC. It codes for CAISDVGGPGANVLTF.

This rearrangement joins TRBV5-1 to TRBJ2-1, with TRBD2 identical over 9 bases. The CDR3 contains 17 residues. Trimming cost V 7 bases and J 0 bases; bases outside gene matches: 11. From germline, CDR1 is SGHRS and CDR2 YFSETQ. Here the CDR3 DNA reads TGCGCCAGCCGAGAGCTAGCGGGGAGCCACTCCTACAATGAGCAGTTCTTC. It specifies CASRELAGSHSYNEQFF.

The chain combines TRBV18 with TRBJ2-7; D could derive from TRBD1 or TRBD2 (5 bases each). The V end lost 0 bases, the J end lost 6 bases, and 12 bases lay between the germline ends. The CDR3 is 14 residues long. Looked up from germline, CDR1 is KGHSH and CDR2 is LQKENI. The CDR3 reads CASSPPGRGGEQYF. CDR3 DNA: TGTGCCAGCTCACCACCGGGACGAGGAGGCGAGCAGTACTTC. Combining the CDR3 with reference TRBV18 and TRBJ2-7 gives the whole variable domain NAGVMQNPRHLVRRRGQEARLRCSPMKGHSHVYWYRQLPEEGLKFMVYLQKENIIDESGMPKERFSAEFPKEGPSILRIQQVVRGDSAAYFCASSPPGRGGEQYFGPGTRLTVT.

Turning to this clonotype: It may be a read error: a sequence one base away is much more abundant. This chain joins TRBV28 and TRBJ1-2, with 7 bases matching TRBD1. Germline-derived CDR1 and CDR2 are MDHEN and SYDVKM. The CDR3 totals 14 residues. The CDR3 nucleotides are TGTTCCAGCAGTACAGGAGGGGGCCCTTATGGCTACACCTTC. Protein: CSSSTGGGPYGYTF.

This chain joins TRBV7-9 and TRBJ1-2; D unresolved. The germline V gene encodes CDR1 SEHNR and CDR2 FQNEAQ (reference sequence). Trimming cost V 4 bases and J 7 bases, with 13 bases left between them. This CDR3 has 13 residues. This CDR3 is CASSSPLLAGYTF. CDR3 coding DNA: TGTGCCAGCAGCTCTCCCCTGTTGGCTGGCTACACCTTC.

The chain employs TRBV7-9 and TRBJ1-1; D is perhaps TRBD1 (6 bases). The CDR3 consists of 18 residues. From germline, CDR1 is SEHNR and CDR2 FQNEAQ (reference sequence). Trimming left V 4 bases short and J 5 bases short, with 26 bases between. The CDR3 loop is CASSSQGGRGGFSTEAFF. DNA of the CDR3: TGTGCCAGCAGCTCTCAAGGGGGTAGAGGGGGATTCAGTACTGAAGCTTTCTTT.

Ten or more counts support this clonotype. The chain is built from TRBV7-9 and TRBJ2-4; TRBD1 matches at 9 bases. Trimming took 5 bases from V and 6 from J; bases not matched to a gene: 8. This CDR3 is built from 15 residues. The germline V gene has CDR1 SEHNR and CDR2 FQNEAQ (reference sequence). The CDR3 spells CASSPRGDRVNIQYF. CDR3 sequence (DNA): TGTGCCAGCAGCCCCAGGGGGGACAGGGTAAACATTCAGTACTTC.

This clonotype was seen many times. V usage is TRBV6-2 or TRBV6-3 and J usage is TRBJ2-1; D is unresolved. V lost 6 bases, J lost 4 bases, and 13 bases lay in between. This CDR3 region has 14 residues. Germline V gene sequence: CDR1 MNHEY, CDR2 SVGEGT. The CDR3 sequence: CASRDGTGYNEQFF. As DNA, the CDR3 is TGTGCCAGCAGAGATGGCACCGGATACAATGAGCAGTTCTTC.

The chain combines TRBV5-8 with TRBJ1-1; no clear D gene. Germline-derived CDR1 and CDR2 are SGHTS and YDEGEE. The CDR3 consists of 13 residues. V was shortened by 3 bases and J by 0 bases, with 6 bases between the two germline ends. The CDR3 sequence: CASSSSMNTEAFF. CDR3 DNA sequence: TGTGCCAGCAGCTCCTCGATGAACACTGAAGCTTTCTTT.

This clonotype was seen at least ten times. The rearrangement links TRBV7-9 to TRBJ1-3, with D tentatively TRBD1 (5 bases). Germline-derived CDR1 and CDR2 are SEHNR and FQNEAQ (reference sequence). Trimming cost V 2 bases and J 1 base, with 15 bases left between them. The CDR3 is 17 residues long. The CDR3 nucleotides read TGTGCCAGCAGCTTATTGGGGGAAGGGACGTCTGGAAACACCATATATTTT. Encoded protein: CASSLLGEGTSGNTIYF.